This T cell receptor (beta chain) was identified in a study of cytotoxic CD8 clonotypes in ibrutinib-treated CLL. The CDR3 consists of 12 residues. Germline V gives CDR1 SNHLY, CDR2 FYNNEI. V lost 6 bases and J lost 7, with 12 bases in between. Sequencing was performed with immunoSEQ multiplex PCR; in TCRdb, only in-frame clones are kept and a portion is missing. This sample has 49,000 or so clones; roughly 57% occur once, and the top ten carry 32%. Study observations and caveats: Contraction or stability on treatment was seen for public clonotypes, which were uncommon. Age-matched healthy donor levels were exceeded by baseline clonality, which tracked circulating CD8+ T-cell counts. For progressing versus sustained-remission patients, sampling times were not the same.

Note on this clone: Its target is unknown.

This receptor was identified in a human donor with chronic lymphocytic leukemia. The specimen was PBMCs, collected after 12 months of ibrutinib treatment. The chain has TRBV2 and TRBJ1-1; a possible D gene is TRBD1 (5 bases). The CDR3 here is CASSREAGEAFF. CDR3 nucleotides: TGTGCCAGCAGCAGGGAAGCTGGTGAAGCTTTCTTT.